Included here is one T cell receptor (beta chain) sequence, with context. TCRdb keeps only in-frame clones here, not all; method: immunoSEQ multiplex PCR. The data show about 64,000 clones, around nine tenths seen once. This CDR3 is 12 amino acids long. Germline V lookup: CDR1 SGHTA, CDR2 FQGTGA. The ends were cut back, 3 bases at V and 6 bases at J, with 5 bases in the middle. The data are from a study of blood T cell repertoires in COVID-19. For the study at large: Sites in the United States, Italy and Spain provided acute and convalescent COVID-19 samples. In each case, the material was cDNA or gDNA derived from T cells, B-cell-depleted T cells, or PBMCs.

The receptor's source is a man between 65 and 85 years old with acute or convalescent COVID-19. The gene calls are TRBV7-3 and TRBJ2-2; D is uncertain. The sequenced material came from peripheral blood. In DNA form, the CDR3 reads TGTGCCAGCAGCTTCAGTGCCGGGGAGCTGTTTTTT. The encoded protein is CASSFSAGELFF.